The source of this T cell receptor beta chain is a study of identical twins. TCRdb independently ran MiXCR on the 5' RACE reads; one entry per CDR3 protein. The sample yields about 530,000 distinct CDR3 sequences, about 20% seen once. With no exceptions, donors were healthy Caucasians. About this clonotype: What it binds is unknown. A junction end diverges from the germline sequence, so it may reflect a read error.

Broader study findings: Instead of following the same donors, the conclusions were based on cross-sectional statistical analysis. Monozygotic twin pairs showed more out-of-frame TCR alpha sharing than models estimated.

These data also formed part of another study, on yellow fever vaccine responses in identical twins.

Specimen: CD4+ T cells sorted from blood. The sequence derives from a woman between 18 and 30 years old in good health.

CDR3 DNA sequence: TGTGCCAGCAGTTACGATTTTAAGCCGCTCTTT. This gives the protein CASSYDFKPLF. The J gene is TRBJ1-1, the V gene TRBV6-2 or TRBV6-3; no definite D call. CDR1 MNHEY and CDR2 SVGEGT come from the germline V gene. The CDR3 has 11 amino acids.